The 20 T cell receptor beta chains below were found in one sample sequenced in a study of a mutant IDH1 vaccine in newly diagnosed glioma. Sequencing used immunoSEQ multiplex PCR; TCRdb keeps in-frame clones, though not all of them. The data contain about 68,000 clones, about four fifths of them seen just once; the ten biggest clones take up about 7.5%. Documented time point: baseline, week 1 (first vaccination visit). Noted treatment: pre-vaccination baseline after standard-of-care therapy. The specimen was PBMCs, collected from a glioma patient treated with radiotherapy, temozolomide or both. The source is a man over 45 with glioma.

The chain has TRBV7-2 and TRBJ2-7; 11 nucleotides match TRBD2. The germline V gene has CDR1 SGHTA and CDR2 FQGNSA. The length of the CDR3 is 15 residues. V lost 4 bases and J lost 2; bases outside the gene matches: 4. The DNA of the CDR3 is TGTGCCAGCAGCTCTAGCGGGGGGTCTGCCTACGAGCAGTACTTC. Its protein is CASSSSGGSAYEQYF.

The J gene is TRBJ1-5, the V gene TRBV2, with D hard to call. Germline CDR1 SNHLY, CDR2 FYNNEI. Trimming pared 3 bases from V and 2 bases from J, leaving 11 bases between. The CDR3 has 15 amino acids. The CDR3 region is CASSEAQVRNQPQHF. CDR3 DNA sequence: TGTGCCAGCAGTGAGGCCCAGGTACGCAATCAGCCCCAGCATTTT.

The gene calls are TRBV7-5 and TRBJ1-5. TRBV7-5 is flagged as a pseudogene. The CDR3 sequence is 15 residues long. CDR3 in DNA: TGTGCCAGAAGCTTCAGGACCTATAGCAATCAGCCCCAGCATTTT. This translates into CARSFRTYSNQPQHF.

This clone was counted once. The chain employs TRBV7-2 and TRBJ2-5; possible D gene TRBD1, 6 bases. The J call may be faulty, since TRBJ2-7 better matches the DNA end. The CDR3 has 13 residues. Germline assignment: CDR1 SGHTA and CDR2 FQGNSA. Here the CDR3 DNA reads TGTGCCAGCAGCGAACAGGGATCCTACGAGCAGTACTTC. This encodes CASSEQGSYEQYF.

The gene calls are TRBV4-3 and TRBJ2-3; D may correspond to TRBD1 or TRBD2 (7 bases each). V was pared by 4 bases and J by 0 bases, with 11 bases between. This CDR3 contains 15 residues. CDR1 and CDR2 (germline): LGHNA, YSLEER. CDR3: CASSREGQSTDTQYF. CDR3 bases: TGCGCCAGCAGCCGGGAGGGACAGAGCACAGATACGCAGTATTTT.

The rearrangement joins TRBV28 to TRBJ2-2, with D perhaps TRBD1 (5 bases). Germline V gene lookup returns CDR1 MDHEN and CDR2 SYDVKM. With 6 bases removed from V and 4 bases from J, the gap between germline ends came to 12 bases. The length of the CDR3 is 14 residues. The DNA for the CDR3 is TGTGCCAGCAGGTGGGGCGTAACCACCGGGGAGCTGTTTTTT. The encoded protein is CASRWGVTTGELFF.

This clone was seen a handful of times. The rearrangement links TRBV6-5 to TRBJ1-1, with TRBD1 matching over 7 bases. Germline loops: CDR1 MNHEY, CDR2 SVGAGI. V lost 4 bases and J lost 2; bases outside the gene matches: 10. The CDR3 length is 16 residues. The CDR3 spells CASSLSEGQKNTEAFF. The CDR3 DNA is TGTGCCAGCAGTTTATCCGAGGGACAGAAAAACACTGAAGCTTTCTTT.

This CDR3 reads CASSAGATNEKLFF. Written as DNA, the CDR3 is TGTGCCAGCAGTGCGGGGGCAACTAATGAAAAACTGTTTTTT. The rearrangement joins TRBV6-5 to TRBJ1-4; a weak D match, TRBD1 (5 bases). In germline, CDR1 is MNHEY, CDR2 SVGAGI. Trimming took off 5 bases at V and 0 bases at J, with 7 bases between the two ends. The CDR3 runs 14 residues.

CDR3 sequence: CASSQTFNEQYF. The CDR3 DNA is TGTGCCAGCAGCCAGACTTTCAACGAGCAGTACTTC. This chain connects TRBV16 to TRBJ2-7; no reliable D call. The CDR3 consists of 12 residues. Trimming removed 3 bases from V and 5 bases from J, with 8 bases in between. The germline V gene encodes CDR1 KGHSY and CDR2 FQNENV.

This chain connects TRBV4-1 to TRBJ2-7; the match to TRBD1 covers 8 bases. CDR1 is MGHRA, CDR2 YSYEKL, per germline. V lost 3 bases to trimming and J lost 4 bases; unmatched junction nucleotides: 8. The CDR3 consists of 15 residues. The CDR3 loop is CASSQVTGGGYEQYF. DNA of the CDR3: TGCGCCAGCAGCCAGGTTACAGGGGGTGGTTACGAGCAGTACTTC.

This chain joins TRBV5-5 and TRBJ1-3; D call uncertain. Trimming left V 2 bases short and J 0 bases short, with 12 bases between. CDR3 length: 16 residues. The germline V gene has CDR1 SGHKS and CDR2 YYEKEE (reference sequence). The CDR3 sequence: CASSFRADFSGNTIYF. CDR3 nucleotide sequence: TGTGCCAGCAGCTTTAGGGCAGACTTCTCTGGAAACACCATATATTTT.

The rearrangement joins TRBV7-9 to TRBJ2-2; TRBD1 matches 8 bases. The germline gives CDR1 SEHNR, CDR2 FQNEAQ (reference sequence). The ends lost 1 base at V and 0 bases at J; junction bases unmatched: 4. The length of the CDR3 is 17 residues. In DNA form, the CDR3 reads TGTGCCAGCAGCTTAGGCTCAGGGGGCCCGAACACCGGGGAGCTGTTTTTT. Its protein is CASSLGSGGPNTGELFF.

This chain links TRBV4-3 with TRBJ1-4; 9 bases map to TRBD1. The CDR3 is 16 amino acids. Trimming at V came to 0 bases and at J to 7 bases, leaving 6 bases not matched to a gene. Germline V CDR1 and CDR2: LGHNA, YSLEER. CDR3 coding DNA: TGCGCCAGCAGCCAAGATCAAGGGACAGGGACTGAAAAACTGTTTTTT. As protein: CASSQDQGTGTEKLFF.

Comments on this clone: Other DNA sequences in the same sample also yield this CDR3. The rearrangement uses TRBV9 and TRBJ2-5; 9 bases line up with TRBD2. The V segment lost 0 bases and the J segment 5 bases; nucleotides outside the gene matches: 2. Germline V CDR1 and CDR2: SGDLS, YYNGEE. This CDR3 is built from 14 residues. CDR3 in amino acids: CASSVGSGGETQYF. CDR3 DNA sequence: TGTGCCAGCAGCGTAGGTAGCGGGGGCGAGACCCAGTACTTC.

This sequence joins TRBV25-1 and TRBJ2-7; TRBD1 aligns across 9 bases. This CDR3 comprises 15 residues. V was pared by 3 bases and J by 3 bases, with 6 bases of the junction left unmatched. Germline V lookup: CDR1 MGHDK, CDR2 SYGVNS. CDR3 sequence reads: CASSDSRQGGYEQYF. DNA for the CDR3: TGTGCCAGCAGTGACTCCCGACAGGGGGGCTACGAGCAGTACTTC.

The CDR3 coding sequence is TGTGCCATCAGGGGACAGGAGAACTATGGCTACACCTTC. Translation: CAIRGQENYGYTF. The chain has TRBV10-3 and TRBJ1-2, with 8 bases lining up with TRBD1. Germline-derived CDR1 and CDR2 are ENHRY and SYGVKD. J gave up 2 bases and V 6 bases, and 2 bases lay outside the gene matches. This CDR3 contains 13 residues.

J is TRBJ1-2 and V is TRBV5-1, with TRBD1 matching over 7 bases. The germline V gene encodes CDR1 SGHRS and CDR2 YFSETQ. The CDR3 length is 13 residues. J gave up 5 bases and V 2 bases, and 3 bases lay outside the gene matches. The CDR3 coding sequence is TGCGCCAGCAGCTTTGACAGGGATTATGGCTACACCTTC. Translating it yields CASSFDRDYGYTF.

This clone showed up just once. The chain combines TRBV30 with TRBJ1-2; D is uncertain. V was trimmed by 3 bases and J by 7 bases, leaving 15 bases between them. The CDR3 is 13 residues long. Germline V gene sequence: CDR1 GTSNPN, CDR2 SVGIG (reference sequence). The CDR3 bases are TGTGCCTGGAGGGCCGGGATAGGAGGTGGCTACACCTTC. Encoded protein: CAWRAGIGGGYTF.

The chain combines TRBV2 with TRBJ1-1; D may be TRBD1 (5 bases). This CDR3 has 14 residues. Deletions cut 2 bases from V and 2 bases from J, with 9 bases between. Germline-derived CDR1 and CDR2 are SNHLY and FYNNEI. In DNA form, the CDR3 reads TGTGCCAGCAGTGAAATGACAGTCAACACTGAAGCTTTCTTT. This encodes CASSEMTVNTEAFF. The entire variable domain, with the rest obtained from reference TRBV2 and TRBJ1-1, is as follows: EPEVTQTPSHQVTQMGQEVILRCVPISNHLYFYWYRQILGQKVEFLVSFYNNEISEKSEIFDDQFSVERPDGSNFTLKIRSTKLEDSAMYFCASSEMTVNTEAFFGQGTRLTVV.

The chain recombines TRBV4-1 with TRBJ2-1, with D tentatively TRBD1 (6 bases). CDR1 and CDR2 (germline): MGHRA, YSYEKL. V was cut by 2 bases and J by 8 bases, with 13 bases left in between. The CDR3 extends over 14 amino acids. In DNA form, the CDR3 reads TGCGCCAGCAGCCAATTCCCGACAGGCGATGAGCAGTTCTTC. Translating gives CASSQFPTGDEQFF.